A single sample is the source of the 28 T cell receptor beta chains below, sequenced in a study of T cells in localized non-small cell lung cancer. The repertoire was sequenced with immunoSEQ multiplex PCR; TCRdb's copy has only in-frame clones and lacks some. This table holds approximately 45,000 clones, approximately 80% found once. The sequencing used peripheral blood mononuclear cells, collected before any cancer treatment. These receptors all come from a man between 35 and 75 years old with stage III lung adenocarcinoma.

This sequence joins TRBV9 and TRBJ1-4; D unclear. V was shortened by 0 bases and J by 3 bases, with 9 bases between the two germline ends. The CDR3 covers 15 residues. Germline V CDR1 and CDR2: SGDLS, YYNGEE. The CDR3, as DNA: TGTGCCAGCAGCGTAGGGCAGATGGCTAATGAAAAACTGTTTTTT. Amino acid sequence: CASSVGQMANEKLFF.

This clone appeared a few times. V is TRBV14 and J is TRBJ2-1; TRBD1 aligns across 12 bases. The CDR3 is made up of 16 amino acids. V gave up 5 bases and J gave up 3 bases; unmatched junction bases: 5. The germline V gene encodes CDR1 SGHDN and CDR2 FVKESK. The CDR3 nucleotides read TGTGCCAGCAGCGGGACAGGGGGCGAGAACTACAATGAGCAGTTCTTC. Amino acids: CASSGTGGENYNEQFF.

The chain is built from TRBV7-8 and TRBJ1-5, with a tentative D call TRBD1 (6 bases). CDR1 and CDR2 from the germline V gene are SGHVS and FQNEAQ. Trimming took off 1 base at V and 0 bases at J, with 25 bases between the two ends. The length of the CDR3 is 21 residues. The CDR3 reads CASSLGVRGRENRYSNQPQHF. Here the CDR3 DNA reads TGTGCCAGCAGCTTAGGGGTCAGGGGCCGCGAGAACCGATATAGCAATCAGCCCCAGCATTTT.

The rearrangement links TRBV14 to TRBJ2-2, with 13 bases matching TRBD2. CDR1 and CDR2 from the germline V gene are SGHDN and FVKESK. The V gene end was trimmed by 0 bases and the J gene end by 3 bases; junction bases not matched to a gene: 4. The CDR3 is made up of 18 amino acids. CDR3 sequence reads: CASSQDWTSGGYTGELFF. Here the CDR3 DNA reads TGTGCCAGCAGCCAAGATTGGACTAGCGGGGGCTACACCGGGGAGCTGTTTTTT.

The chain links TRBV27 to TRBJ2-1, with D possibly being TRBD1 (5 bases). The germline V and J ends were trimmed by 8 bases and 1 base, with 21 bases remaining between them. The germline V gene encodes CDR1 MNHEY and CDR2 SMNVEV (reference sequence). This CDR3 has 17 amino acids. The CDR3 is CASRTRQQETSYNEQFF. Here the CDR3 DNA reads TGTGCCAGCCGGACGAGACAACAGGAGACATCCTACAATGAGCAGTTCTTC.

The chain uses TRBV6-5 and TRBJ2-7; TRBD2 agrees at 9 bases. Looked up from germline, CDR1 is MNHEY and CDR2 is SVGAGI. This CDR3 comprises 14 residues. V gave up 10 bases and J gave up 2 bases; unmatched junction bases: 9. The CDR3 bases are TGTGCCACCCTGGGCGCGGGGGGGACCTACGAGCAGTACTTC. It translates to CATLGAGGTYEQYF.

The chain combines TRBV5-4 with TRBJ1-6; D is possibly TRBD1 (5 bases). Germline assignment: CDR1 SGHNT and CDR2 YYREEE (reference sequence). V lost 2 bases and J 3 bases, leaving 18 bases between the germline ends. This CDR3 contains 18 residues. The CDR3, as DNA: TGTGCCAGCAGCTTTCAGGGCGCGGGTTTAGGCTATAATTCACCCCTCCACTTT. This codes for CASSFQGAGLGYNSPLHF.

CDR3 loop: CASNRDSFWEQFF. The DNA for the CDR3 is TGTGCCAGCAACCGGGACAGTTTCTGGGAGCAGTTCTTC. The chain combines TRBV6-1 with TRBJ2-1; 7 nucleotides line up with TRBD1. The germline V gene has CDR1 MNHNS and CDR2 SASEGT. V shed 7 bases, J shed 10 bases, and the junction held 10 bases outside the gene matches. This CDR3 has 13 amino acids.

As DNA, the CDR3 is TGTGCCAGCAGTTACTCATCGGCCTACGAGCAGTACTTC. Translating it yields CASSYSSAYEQYF. The rearrangement joins TRBV6-6 to TRBJ2-7; D ambiguous. The germline gives CDR1 MNHNY, CDR2 SVGAGI (reference sequence). This CDR3 has 13 residues. V lost 0 bases and J lost 2, with 5 bases in between.

This rearrangement joins TRBV5-4 to TRBJ1-6; D uncertain. The V end was cut by 0 bases, the J end by 0 bases, with 10 bases between. The germline gives CDR1 SGHNT, CDR2 YYREEE (reference sequence). The CDR3 is 17 residues long. The CDR3 sequence: CASSLGPESSYNSPLHF. The CDR3 DNA reads TGTGCCAGCAGCTTGGGGCCGGAAAGCTCCTATAATTCACCCCTCCACTTT.

The V call is TRBV5-6, the J call TRBJ2-7; tentative D call: TRBD2 (5 bases). V gave up 4 bases and J gave up 3 bases, with 14 bases separating them. The CDR3 spans 14 residues. Germline V gene lookup returns CDR1 SGHDT and CDR2 YYEEEE. CDR3 sequence reads: CASSLDFENYEQYF. The CDR3 DNA is TGTGCCAGCAGCCTGGACTTCGAGAACTACGAGCAGTACTTC. The complete variable domain, with remaining parts taken from reference TRBV5-6 and TRBJ2-7, reads DAGVTQSPTHLIKTRGQQVTLRCSPKSGHDTVSWYQQALGQGPQFIFQYYEEEERQRGNFPDRFSGHQFPNYSSELNVNALLLGDSALYLCASSLDFENYEQYFGPGTRLTVT.

The chain links TRBV29-1 to TRBJ2-3, with D possibly TRBD2 on 6 matching bases. This CDR3 is 13 amino acids long. Germline lookup yields CDR1 SQVTM and CDR2 ANQGSEA. Trimming pared 3 bases from V and 2 bases from J, leaving 9 bases between. The CDR3 is CSVDSGTTDTQYF. As DNA, the CDR3 is TGCAGCGTTGATAGCGGTACCACAGATACGCAGTATTTT.

This clone appeared once. The chain's CDR3 is CATSRDRVYEQYF. As DNA, the CDR3 is TGTGCCACCAGCAGAGACAGGGTGTACGAGCAGTACTTC. V and J are TRBV15 and TRBJ2-7, with a possible D match to TRBD1 (5 bases). This CDR3 contains 13 residues. CDR1 is LNHNV and CDR2 is YYDKDF in the germline V gene (reference sequence). V lost 0 bases to trimming and J lost 4 bases, with 7 bases between them.

The chain joins TRBV19 to TRBJ2-2; D not certain. The CDR3 is 12 amino acids. CDR1 LNHDA and CDR2 SQIVND come from the germline V gene (reference sequence). The V and J ends lost 7 bases and 3 bases respectively, with 6 bases between them. CDR3: CASNVHTGELFF. The CDR3, as DNA: TGTGCCAGTAATGTCCACACCGGGGAGCTGTTTTTT.

This sequence joins TRBV27 and TRBJ1-1, with TRBD1 as a possible D gene (6 bases). The ends were cut back, 2 bases at V and 5 bases at J, with 9 bases in the middle. Germline CDR1 and CDR2: MNHEY and SMNVEV (reference sequence). This CDR3 is 13 amino acids long. The CDR3 DNA sequence: TGTGCCAGCAGTTTAGGGACATGGACTGAAGCTTTCTTT. The encoded protein is CASSLGTWTEAFF.

The rearrangement links TRBV11-3 to TRBJ2-3; 14 bases are a match to TRBD2. The CDR3 consists of 18 residues. Germline V gene sequence: CDR1 SGHNT, CDR2 YENEEA. The trim removed 5 bases at V and 0 bases at J, leaving 7 bases unmatched. CDR3 residues: CASSPGLAGAASTDTQYF. Here the CDR3 DNA reads TGTGCCAGCAGCCCGGGACTAGCGGGGGCAGCTAGCACAGATACGCAGTATTTT. Filled out from reference TRBV11-3 and TRBJ2-3, the complete variable domain reads EAGVVQSPRYKIIEKKQPVAFWCNPISGHNTLYWYLQNLGQGPELLIRYENEEAVDDSQLPKDRFSAERLKGVDSTLKIQPAELGDSAVYLCASSPGLAGAASTDTQYFGPGTRLTVL.

This sequence joins TRBV5-8 and TRBJ2-3; TRBD2 matches at 10 bases. V shed 4 bases, J shed 0 bases, and the junction held 8 bases outside the gene matches. Germline lookup yields CDR1 SGHTS and CDR2 YDEGEE. The CDR3 is made up of 17 amino acids. DNA for the CDR3: TGTGCCAGCAGCCTTGATGGAGCGGGGGGGAGCACAGATACGCAGTATTTT. As protein: CASSLDGAGGSTDTQYF.

The chain is built from TRBV5-1 and TRBJ2-1, with D perhaps TRBD1 or TRBD2 (5 bases each). Trimming shortened V by 5 bases and J by 6 bases, and 21 bases separated the two germline ends. The length of the CDR3 is 16 residues. CDR1 is SGHRS and CDR2 is YFSETQ in the germline V gene. The chain's CDR3 is CASRFTDSLEGNEQFF. The CDR3 nucleotides are TGCGCCAGCAGATTTACCGACAGCCTAGAGGGCAATGAGCAGTTCTTC.

The chain links TRBV7-8 to TRBJ2-5, with TRBD2 matching 9 bases. Germline V gene lookup returns CDR1 SGHVS and CDR2 FQNEAQ. The CDR3 sequence is 15 residues long. V shed 1 base and J 4 bases; nucleotides not matched to a gene: 4. This CDR3 is CASSLGLAAPETQYF. The CDR3 DNA reads TGTGCCAGCAGCTTAGGACTAGCGGCTCCAGAGACCCAGTACTTC.

The chain joins TRBV5-1 to TRBJ2-2, with 8 bases identical to TRBD1. Germline-derived CDR1 and CDR2 are SGHRS and YFSETQ. The V gene end was trimmed by 4 bases and the J gene end by 6 bases; junction bases not matched to a gene: 5. The CDR3 loop spans 14 amino acids. The CDR3 spells CASSAQGEAGELFF. CDR3 sequence (DNA): TGCGCCAGCAGCGCACAGGGGGAGGCCGGGGAGCTGTTTTTT.

The rearrangement uses TRBV6-6 and TRBJ2-7; D unclear. This CDR3 region has 12 residues. V shed 6 bases and J shed 5 bases, with 11 bases lying between them. CDR1 and CDR2 (germline): MNHNY, SVGAGI (reference sequence). DNA for the CDR3: TGTGCCAGCAGGGATCGACTGGACGAGCAGTACTTC. This sequence encodes CASRDRLDEQYF.

The chain is built from TRBV11-2 and TRBJ2-3, with TRBD1 as a possible D gene (5 bases). The CDR3 has 15 amino acids. Per germline, CDR1 SGHAT and CDR2 FQNNGV. The V end lost 4 bases, the J end lost 0 bases, and 11 bases lay between the germline ends. CDR3 sequence (DNA): TGTGCCAGCAGCTCCGACAGTGTTAGCACAGATACGCAGTATTTT. It encodes CASSSDSVSTDTQYF.

The CDR3 spells CASSRSSWALGSDTEAFF. CDR3 nucleotides: TGTGCCAGTAGTCGGTCCTCATGGGCGTTAGGGTCGGACACTGAAGCTTTCTTT. This sequence joins TRBV19 and TRBJ1-1; D unclear. Trimming stripped 5 bases from V and 3 bases from J, with 25 bases between. The germline CDR1 and CDR2 sequences are LNHDA and SQIVND (reference sequence). This CDR3 region has 18 residues.

This rearrangement joins TRBV5-1 to TRBJ1-6; a possible D gene is TRBD1 (5 bases). CDR3 size: 17 residues. Germline CDR1 SGHRS, CDR2 YFSETQ. The V and J ends lost 0 bases and 6 bases respectively, with 16 bases between them. The CDR3 region is CASSLALMTEINSPLHF. The DNA of the CDR3 is TGCGCCAGCAGCTTGGCCCTCATGACAGAGATTAATTCACCCCTCCACTTT.

The chain employs TRBV29-1 and TRBJ2-1; the D gene is possibly TRBD2 (6 bases). The germline V gene encodes CDR1 SQVTM and CDR2 ANQGSEA. CDR3 length: 18 residues. Trimming took off 3 bases at V and 4 bases at J, with 25 bases between the two ends. The CDR3 protein is CSVDFPFEKRAAYNEQFF. Here the CDR3 DNA reads TGCAGCGTTGACTTCCCGTTCGAGAAGCGGGCCGCGTACAATGAGCAGTTCTTC.

The J gene is TRBJ1-1, the V gene TRBV5-1; no firm D call. V lost 3 bases and J lost 0, with 9 bases in between. This CDR3 is 14 amino acids long. Per germline, CDR1 SGHRS and CDR2 YFSETQ. The CDR3: CASSSLRMNTEAFF. CDR3 nucleotides: TGCGCCAGCAGCTCGCTTCGGATGAACACTGAAGCTTTCTTT.

About this clone: The junction does not match germline at one end; this may be a read error. The V gene is TRBV11-3, the J gene TRBJ2-7; D is possibly TRBD1 or TRBD2 (7 bases each). CDR3 length equals 14 residues. Germline CDR1 and CDR2: SGHNT and YENEEA. Written as DNA, the CDR3 is TGTGCCAGCAGCCAGGGGGGGACAACCTACGAGCAGCACTTC. Its translation: CASSQGGTTYEQHF. Full variable domain (outside the CDR3, taken from reference TRBV11-3 and TRBJ2-7): EAGVVQSPRYKIIEKKQPVAFWCNPISGHNTLYWYLQNLGQGPELLIRYENEEAVDDSQLPKDRFSAERLKGVDSTLKIQPAELGDSAVYLCASSQGGTTYEQHFGPGTRLTVT.

The chain links TRBV5-1 to TRBJ2-7; TRBD1 aligns across 9 bases. Germline trimming cut 3 bases from V and 4 bases from J; bases unmatched to any gene: 8. Germline CDR1 and CDR2: SGHRS and YFSETQ. The CDR3 sequence is 15 residues long. CDR3 DNA sequence: TGCGCCAGCAGCTCCCTGGACAGGGGAAGTTACGAGCAGTACTTC. Protein product: CASSSLDRGSYEQYF.